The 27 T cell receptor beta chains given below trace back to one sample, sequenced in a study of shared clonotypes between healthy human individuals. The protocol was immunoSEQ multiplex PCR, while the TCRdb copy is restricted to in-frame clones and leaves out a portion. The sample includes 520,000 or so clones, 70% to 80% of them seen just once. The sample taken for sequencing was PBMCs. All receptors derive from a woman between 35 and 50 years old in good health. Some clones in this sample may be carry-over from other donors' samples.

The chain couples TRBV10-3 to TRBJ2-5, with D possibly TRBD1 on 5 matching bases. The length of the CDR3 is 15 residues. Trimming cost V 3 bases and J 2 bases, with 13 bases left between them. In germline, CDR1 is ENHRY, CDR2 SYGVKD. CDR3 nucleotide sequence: TGTGCCATCAGTGAAGGGGCGAACACTCAAGAGACCCAGTACTTC. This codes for CAISEGANTQETQYF.

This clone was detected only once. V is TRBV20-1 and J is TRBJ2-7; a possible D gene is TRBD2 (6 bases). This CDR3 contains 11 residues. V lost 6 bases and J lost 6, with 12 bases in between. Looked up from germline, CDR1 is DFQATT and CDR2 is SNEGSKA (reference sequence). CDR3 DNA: TGCAGTGCCCCCTCCGGGGGCGAGCAGTACTTC. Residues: CSAPSGGEQYF.

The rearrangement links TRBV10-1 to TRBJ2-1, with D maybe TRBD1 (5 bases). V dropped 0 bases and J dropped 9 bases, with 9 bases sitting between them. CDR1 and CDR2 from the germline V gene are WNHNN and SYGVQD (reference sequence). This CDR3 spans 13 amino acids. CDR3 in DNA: TGCGCCAGCAGTGAGTCAAACAGGTTTGAGCAGTTCTTC. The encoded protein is CASSESNRFEQFF.

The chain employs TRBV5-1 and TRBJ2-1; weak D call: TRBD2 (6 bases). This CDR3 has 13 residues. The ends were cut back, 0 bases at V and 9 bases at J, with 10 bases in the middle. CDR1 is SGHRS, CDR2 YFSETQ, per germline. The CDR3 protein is CASSLGQGGEQFF. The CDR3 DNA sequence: TGCGCCAGCAGCTTGGGCCAGGGAGGTGAGCAGTTCTTC.

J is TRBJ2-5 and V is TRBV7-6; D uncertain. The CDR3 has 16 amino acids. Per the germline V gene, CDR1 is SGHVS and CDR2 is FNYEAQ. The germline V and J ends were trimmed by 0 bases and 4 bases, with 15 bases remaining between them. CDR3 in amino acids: CASSLARLGGPETQYF. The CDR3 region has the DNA TGTGCCAGCAGCTTAGCTCGGCTGGGCGGCCCAGAGACCCAGTACTTC.

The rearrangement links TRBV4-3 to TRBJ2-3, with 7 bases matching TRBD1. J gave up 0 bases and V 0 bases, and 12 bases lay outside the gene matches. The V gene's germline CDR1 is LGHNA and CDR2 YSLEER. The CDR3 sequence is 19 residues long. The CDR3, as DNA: TGCGCCAGCAGCCAAGACCTAATGAAACAGGGGTTTAGCACAGATACGCAGTATTTT. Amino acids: CASSQDLMKQGFSTDTQYF.

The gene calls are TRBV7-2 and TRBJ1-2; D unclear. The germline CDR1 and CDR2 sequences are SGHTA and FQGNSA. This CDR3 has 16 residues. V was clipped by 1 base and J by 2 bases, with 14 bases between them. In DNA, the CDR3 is TGTGCCAGCAGCTTAGGGGGTACCCCCCGGAACTATGGCTACACCTTC. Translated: CASSLGGTPRNYGYTF.

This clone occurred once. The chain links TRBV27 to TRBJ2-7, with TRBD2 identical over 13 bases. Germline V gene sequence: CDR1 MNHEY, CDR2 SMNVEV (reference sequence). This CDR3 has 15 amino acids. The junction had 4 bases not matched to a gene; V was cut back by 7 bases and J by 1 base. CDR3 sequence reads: CASTKLAGGSYEQYF. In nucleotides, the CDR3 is TGTGCCAGCACCAAACTAGCGGGAGGGTCCTACGAGCAGTACTTC.

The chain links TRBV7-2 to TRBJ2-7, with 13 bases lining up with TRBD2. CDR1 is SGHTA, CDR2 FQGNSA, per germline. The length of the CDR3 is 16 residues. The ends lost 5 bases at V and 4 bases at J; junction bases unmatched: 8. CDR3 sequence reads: CASSPLGTSGIYEQYF. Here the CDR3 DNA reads TGTGCCAGCAGCCCGTTAGGGACTAGCGGGATTTACGAGCAGTACTTC.

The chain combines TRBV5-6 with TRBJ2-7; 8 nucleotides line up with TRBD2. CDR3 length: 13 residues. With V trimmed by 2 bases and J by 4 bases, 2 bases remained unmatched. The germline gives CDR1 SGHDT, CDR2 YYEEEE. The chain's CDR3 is CASSFGLAYEQYF. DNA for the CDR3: TGTGCCAGCAGCTTCGGACTAGCTTACGAGCAGTACTTC.

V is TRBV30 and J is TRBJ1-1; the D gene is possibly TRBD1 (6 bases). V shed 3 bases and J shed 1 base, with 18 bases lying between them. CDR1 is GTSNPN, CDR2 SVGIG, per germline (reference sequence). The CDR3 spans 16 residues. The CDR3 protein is CAWRTVHRVGNTEAFF. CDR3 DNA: TGTGCCTGGAGAACAGTACACAGGGTGGGGAACACTGAAGCTTTCTTT.

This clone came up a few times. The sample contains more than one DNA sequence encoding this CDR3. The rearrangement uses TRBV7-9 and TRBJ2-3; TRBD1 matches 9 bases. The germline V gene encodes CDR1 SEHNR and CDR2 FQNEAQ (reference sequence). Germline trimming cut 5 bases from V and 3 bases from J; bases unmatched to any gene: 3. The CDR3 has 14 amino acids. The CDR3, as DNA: TGTGCCAGCAGCGTAGGACAGGGGACAGATACGCAGTATTTT. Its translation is CASSVGQGTDTQYF.

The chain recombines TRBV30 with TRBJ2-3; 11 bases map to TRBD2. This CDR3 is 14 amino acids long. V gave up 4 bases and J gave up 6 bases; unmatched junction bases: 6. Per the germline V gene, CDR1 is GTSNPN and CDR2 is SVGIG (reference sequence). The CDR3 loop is CAWTRLAGPDTQYF. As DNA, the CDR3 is TGTGCCTGGACCCGACTAGCGGGACCCGATACGCAGTATTTT.

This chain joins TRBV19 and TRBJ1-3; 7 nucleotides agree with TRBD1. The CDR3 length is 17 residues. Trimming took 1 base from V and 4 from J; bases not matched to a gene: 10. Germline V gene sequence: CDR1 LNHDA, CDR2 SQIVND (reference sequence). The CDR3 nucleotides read TGTGCCAGTAGTATAGTCGCGGCACAGGGGCTCGGAAACACCATATATTTT. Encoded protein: CASSIVAAQGLGNTIYF.

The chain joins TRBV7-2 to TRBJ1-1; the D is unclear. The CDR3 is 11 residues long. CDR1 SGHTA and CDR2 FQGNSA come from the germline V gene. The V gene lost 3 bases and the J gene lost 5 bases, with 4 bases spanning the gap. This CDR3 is CASSLETEAFF. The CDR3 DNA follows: TGTGCCAGCAGCTTGGAGACTGAAGCTTTCTTT.

The CDR3 loop reads CASRRTDYEQYF. CDR3 DNA: TGTGCCAGCAGGAGGACAGATTACGAGCAGTACTTC. The chain employs TRBV6-6 and TRBJ2-7; D may be TRBD1 (6 bases). Germline lookup yields CDR1 MNHNY and CDR2 SVGAGI (reference sequence). The CDR3 consists of 12 residues. Trimming removed 6 bases at V and 4 bases at J, with 10 bases between.

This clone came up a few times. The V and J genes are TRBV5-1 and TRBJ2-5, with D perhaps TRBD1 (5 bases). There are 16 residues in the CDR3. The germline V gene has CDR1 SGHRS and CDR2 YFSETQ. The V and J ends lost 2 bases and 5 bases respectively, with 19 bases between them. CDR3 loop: CASSFLPSTAGETQYF. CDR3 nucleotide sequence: TGCGCCAGCAGCTTCCTCCCATCGACAGCCGGGGAGACCCAGTACTTC.

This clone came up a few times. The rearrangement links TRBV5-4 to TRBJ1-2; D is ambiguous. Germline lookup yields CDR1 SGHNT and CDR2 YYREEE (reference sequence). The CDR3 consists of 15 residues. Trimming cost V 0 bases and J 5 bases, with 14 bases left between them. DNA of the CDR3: TGTGCCAGCAGCTTGGAACGAGGCAGAGTGTATGGCTACACCTTC. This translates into CASSLERGRVYGYTF. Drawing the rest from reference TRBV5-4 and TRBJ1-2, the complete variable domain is ETGVTQSPTHLIKTRGQQVTLRCSSQSGHNTVSWYQQALGQGPQFIFQYYREEENGRGNFPPRFSGLQFPNYSSELNVNALELDDSALYLCASSLERGRVYGYTFGSGTRLTVV.

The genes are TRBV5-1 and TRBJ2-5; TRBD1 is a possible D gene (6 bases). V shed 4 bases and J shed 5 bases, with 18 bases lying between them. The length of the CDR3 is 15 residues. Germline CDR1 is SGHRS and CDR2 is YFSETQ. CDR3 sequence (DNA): TGCGCCAGCAGCGGGGGCGGTGAAGCTTGGGAGACCCAGTACTTC. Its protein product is CASSGGGEAWETQYF.

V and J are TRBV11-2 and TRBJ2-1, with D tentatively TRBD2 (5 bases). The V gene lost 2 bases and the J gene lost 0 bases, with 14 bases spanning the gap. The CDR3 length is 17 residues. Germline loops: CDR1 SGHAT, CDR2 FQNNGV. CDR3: CASSLWEGLSSYNEQFF. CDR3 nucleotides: TGTGCCAGCAGCTTATGGGAAGGACTTAGCTCCTACAATGAGCAGTTCTTC.

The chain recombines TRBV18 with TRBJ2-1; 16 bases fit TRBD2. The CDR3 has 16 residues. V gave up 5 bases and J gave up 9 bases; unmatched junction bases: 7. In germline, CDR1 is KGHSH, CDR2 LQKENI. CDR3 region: CASSSRGLAGGTEQFF. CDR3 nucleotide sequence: TGTGCCAGCTCATCCCGGGGACTAGCGGGAGGGACTGAGCAGTTCTTC.

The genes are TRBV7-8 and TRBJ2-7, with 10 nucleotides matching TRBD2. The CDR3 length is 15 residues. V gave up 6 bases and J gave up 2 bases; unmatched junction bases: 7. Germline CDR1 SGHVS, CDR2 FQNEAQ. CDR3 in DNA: TGTGCCAGCAGTCGCGGGACTAGCGACCCCTACGAGCAGTACTTC. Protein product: CASSRGTSDPYEQYF.

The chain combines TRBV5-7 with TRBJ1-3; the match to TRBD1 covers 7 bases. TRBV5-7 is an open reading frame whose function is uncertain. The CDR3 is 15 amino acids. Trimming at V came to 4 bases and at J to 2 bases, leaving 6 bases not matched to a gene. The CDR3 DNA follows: TGTGCCAGCAGCCATGACAGGGTGACTGGAAACACCATATATTTT. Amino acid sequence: CASSHDRVTGNTIYF.

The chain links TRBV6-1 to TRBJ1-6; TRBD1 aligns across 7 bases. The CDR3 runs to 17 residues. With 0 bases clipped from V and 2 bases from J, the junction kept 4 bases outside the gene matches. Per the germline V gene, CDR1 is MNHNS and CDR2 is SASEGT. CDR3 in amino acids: CASSEATGFAYNSPLHF. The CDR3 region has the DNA TGTGCCAGCAGTGAAGCGACAGGGTTCGCCTATAATTCACCCCTCCACTTT.

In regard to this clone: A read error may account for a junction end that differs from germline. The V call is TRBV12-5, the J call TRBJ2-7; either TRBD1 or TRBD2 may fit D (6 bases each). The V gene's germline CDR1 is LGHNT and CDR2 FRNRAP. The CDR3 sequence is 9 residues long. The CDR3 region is CATWRGARF. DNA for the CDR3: TGTGCTACTTGGAGGGGGGCCCGCTTC.

CDR3 nucleotide sequence: TGTGCCAGCAGCGCGGGCGGGACTAGCGGAATAACCTACGAGCAGTACTTC. Protein product: CASSAGGTSGITYEQYF. The J gene is TRBJ2-7, the V gene TRBV7-9, with 11 bases identical to TRBD2. The V segment lost 5 bases and the J segment 2 bases; nucleotides outside the gene matches: 11. This CDR3 region has 17 residues. The V gene's germline CDR1 is SEHNR and CDR2 FQNEAQ (reference sequence).

The DNA of the CDR3 is TGTGCCAGCAGTCCATTACAAGAGACCCAGTACTTC. Translated, it gives CASSPLQETQYF. The chain is built from TRBV27 and TRBJ2-5; D call uncertain. Germline V gene sequence: CDR1 MNHEY, CDR2 SMNVEV (reference sequence). This CDR3 is 12 amino acids long. Deletions cut 5 bases from V and 2 bases from J, with 6 bases between.